Listed here are 18 T cell receptor beta chains from one sample, sequenced in a study of post-analysis software for immune sequencing data. General study results and limits: Elevated frequency relative to controls characterized four or five TRBV segments in patients, TRBV5-6, TRBV5-1 and TRBV20-1 among them.

Antigens for these TCRs are unknown. Unique molecular identifiers had been added to the TCR beta cDNA libraries. TCRdb reanalysed the PCR reads using MiXCR and keeps one entry per CDR3 protein. The table lists about 430,000 distinct CDR3 sequences, roughly 40% of them singletons. The specimen was blood. These receptors were taken from a girl aged 2 to 9 with multiple sclerosis.

A single count supports this clonotype. This sequence joins TRBV18 and TRBJ2-7; D remains ambiguous. In germline, CDR1 is KGHSH, CDR2 LQKENI. The CDR3 totals 15 residues. V lost 2 bases to trimming and J lost 1 base, with 12 bases between them. The CDR3 bases are TGTGCCAGCTCACCAGGGTCGGCCGGGTCCTACGAGCAGTACTTC. Amino acid sequence: CASSPGSAGSYEQYF.

This clonotype appeared a few times. The chain combines TRBV7-2 with TRBJ2-7; TRBD1 aligns across 7 bases. The CDR3 sequence is 16 residues long. CDR1 is SGHTA and CDR2 is FQGNSA in the germline V gene. Trimming at V came to 7 bases and at J to 3 bases, leaving 15 bases not matched to a gene. The CDR3 nucleotides read TGTGCCAGCATCCAAGTTTGGCCAGGGGGTTTCTACGAGCAGTACTTC. Translation: CASIQVWPGGFYEQYF. The complete variable domain, with remaining parts taken from reference TRBV7-2 and TRBJ2-7, reads GAGVSQSPSNKVTEKGKDVELRCDPISGHTALYWYRQSLGQGLEFLIYFQGNSAPDKSGLPSDRFSAERTGGSVSTLTIQRTQQEDSAVYLCASIQVWPGGFYEQYFGPGTRLTVT.

Concerning this clonotype: At one of its ends the junction is not consistent with the germline gene, which may arise from a read error. The chain links TRBV9 to TRBJ2-5; 13 bases fit TRBD2. The CDR3 loop spans 16 amino acids. Germline V gene data show CDR1 as SGDLS and CDR2 as YYNGEE. CDR3 loop: CTSSAWTSGGQETQYF. The CDR3 nucleotides are TGTACCAGCAGCGCTTGGACTAGCGGGGGTCAAGAGACCCAGTACTTC. Supplemented by reference TRBV9 and TRBJ2-5, the full variable domain reads DSGVTQTPKHLITATGQRVTLRCSPRSGDLSVYWYQQSLDQGLQFLIQYYNGEERAKGNILERFSAQQFPDLHSELNLSSLELGDSALYFCTSSAWTSGGQETQYFGPGTRLLVL.

This clonotype was seen ten or more times. The chain employs TRBV5-1 and TRBJ2-7, with D maybe TRBD2 (7 bases). The length of the CDR3 is 15 residues. Germline V CDR1 and CDR2: SGHRS, YFSETQ. V lost 0 bases, J lost 3 bases, and 13 bases lay in between. The CDR3 sequence: CASSLDGGQGYEQYF. Here the CDR3 DNA reads TGCGCCAGCAGCTTGGACGGGGGGCAAGGCTACGAGCAGTACTTC.

V is TRBV7-2 and J is TRBJ1-6; no clear D. Germline values: CDR1 SGHTA, CDR2 FQGNSA. The V end was cut by 4 bases, the J end by 8 bases, with 9 bases between. This CDR3 has 13 amino acids. This chain's CDR3 is CASSSPQDSPLHF. Written as DNA, the CDR3 is TGTGCCAGCAGCTCGCCGCAGGATTCACCCCTCCACTTT.

V usage is TRBV4-1 and J usage is TRBJ1-2; D is undetermined. This CDR3 contains 14 residues. From germline, CDR1 is MGHRA and CDR2 YSYEKL. The V end lost 1 base, the J end lost 1 base, and 7 bases lay between the germline ends. This CDR3 is CASSQGRVNYGYTF. The CDR3 nucleotides read TGCGCCAGCAGCCAAGGACGTGTTAACTATGGCTACACCTTC.

CDR3 in DNA: TGTGCCAGCAGCCAACGGGGTGCCAGGGGTGGCTACACCTTC. It is translated as CASSQRGARGGYTF. This chain uses TRBV14 with TRBJ1-2; maybe TRBD1 (6 bases). This CDR3 is 14 amino acids long. Germline V gives CDR1 SGHDN, CDR2 FVKESK. The germline V and J ends were trimmed by 2 bases and 7 bases, with 14 bases remaining between them.

A note on this clonotype: Given the absence of the conserved phenylalanine or tryptophan at the CDR3 end, a read error is likely. The chain has TRBV20-1 and TRBJ1-2; 7 bases match TRBD1. The CDR3 is 13 residues long. The J segment lost 11 bases and the V segment lost 0 bases, leaving 9 bases of the junction unmatched. Germline CDR1 DFQATT, CDR2 SNEGSKA (reference sequence). The CDR3 region has the DNA TGCAGTGCTAGAGATCGACAGGGATGGGGTTACACCTCC. This encodes CSARDRQGWGYTS.

The chain joins TRBV15 to TRBJ1-2; D unresolved. Per germline, CDR1 LNHNV and CDR2 YYDKDF (reference sequence). The V and J ends lost 1 base and 0 bases respectively, with 9 bases between them. The CDR3 is 15 amino acids. CDR3 region: CATSRVSQSNYGYTF. The CDR3 coding sequence is TGTGCCACCAGCAGAGTTAGTCAGTCTAACTATGGCTACACCTTC.

This clonotype appeared many times. The chain is built from TRBV4-3 and TRBJ2-5, with 13 bases aligning to TRBD2. Looked up from germline, CDR1 is LGHNA and CDR2 is YSLEER. After removal of 5 bases from V and 3 bases from J, the junction contained 3 bases not matched to a gene. This CDR3 spans 15 amino acids. The CDR3 sequence is CASSWTSGREETQYF. The CDR3 DNA reads TGCGCCAGCAGCTGGACTAGCGGGAGAGAAGAGACCCAGTACTTC.

The chain recombines TRBV7-2 with TRBJ2-1, with no clear D. CDR3 length: 16 residues. Germline V gene sequence: CDR1 SGHTA, CDR2 FQGNSA. The ends were cut back, 6 bases at V and 3 bases at J, with 18 bases in the middle. The CDR3 region has the DNA TGTGCCAGCAGGAACCCCCAGACTTCCCTCTACAATGAGCAGTTCTTC. Encoded protein: CASRNPQTSLYNEQFF.

This clonotype was seen repeatedly, ten times or more. The chain employs TRBV29-1 and TRBJ2-1; D tentatively reads TRBD1 or TRBD2 (5 bases each). V dropped 8 bases and J dropped 10 bases, with 18 bases sitting between them. From germline, CDR1 is SQVTM and CDR2 ANQGSEA. This CDR3 has 12 residues. The CDR3 loop is CSLGPFGAEQFF. CDR3 nucleotides: TGCAGCCTTGGGCCCTTCGGGGCGGAGCAGTTCTTC.

The gene calls are TRBV20-1 and TRBJ2-4; 7 nucleotides agree with TRBD1. This CDR3 contains 13 residues. Germline assignment: CDR1 DFQATT and CDR2 SNEGSKA (reference sequence). Unmatched junction bases numbered 4, after V lost 6 bases and J lost 2 bases. The CDR3 DNA follows: TGCAGTGCGATGGGACAGACCAAAAACATTCAGTACTTC. Protein: CSAMGQTKNIQYF.

The sample holds many counts of this clonotype. The chain has TRBV9 and TRBJ2-7, with 13 bases matching TRBD2. The trim removed 4 bases at V and 0 bases at J, leaving 13 bases unmatched. The germline CDR1 and CDR2 sequences are SGDLS and YYNGEE. The CDR3 totals 19 residues. This CDR3 is CASSLPGTSGTNSSYEQYF. The CDR3 nucleotides read TGTGCCAGCAGCCTCCCCGGGACTAGCGGGACAAACAGCTCCTACGAGCAGTACTTC.

V usage is TRBV29-1 and J usage is TRBJ2-7; D may be TRBD1 (6 bases). CDR1 SQVTM and CDR2 ANQGSEA come from the germline V gene. Trimming shortened V by 1 base and J by 3 bases, and 13 bases separated the two germline ends. CDR3 length: 14 amino acids. The CDR3 protein is CSVEGRGRGYEQYF. CDR3 in DNA: TGCAGCGTTGAAGGTCGGGGCAGGGGCTACGAGCAGTACTTC.

The chain links TRBV15 to TRBJ2-5, with D possibly being TRBD1 (5 bases). The CDR3 has 14 amino acids. Per the germline V gene, CDR1 is LNHNV and CDR2 is YYDKDF (reference sequence). Trimming shortened V by 0 bases and J by 5 bases, and 10 bases separated the two germline ends. The CDR3 DNA sequence: TGTGCCACCAGCAGAGAAGGGGCGATGGAGACCCAGTACTTC. This translates into CATSREGAMETQYF. Full variable domain (outside the CDR3, taken from reference TRBV15 and TRBJ2-5): DAMVIQNPRYQVTQFGKPVTLSCSQTLNHNVMYWYQQKSSQAPKLLFHYYDKDFNNEADTPDNFQSRRPNTSFCFLDIRSPGLGDTAMYLCATSREGAMETQYFGPGTRLLVL.

This clonotype has just a few counts. The chain is built from TRBV15 and TRBJ2-7; D remains ambiguous. V was clipped by 0 bases and J by 4 bases, with 10 bases between them. Germline assignment: CDR1 LNHNV and CDR2 YYDKDF (reference sequence). The CDR3 has 14 residues. This chain's CDR3 is CATSRDPDGYEQYF. The CDR3 DNA is TGTGCCACCAGCAGAGATCCGGACGGTTACGAGCAGTACTTC.

The chain combines TRBV6-1 with TRBJ1-5; 8 bases are a match to TRBD1. Germline CDR1 and CDR2: MNHNS and SASEGT. The CDR3 contains 15 residues. Trimming at V came to 6 bases and at J to 2 bases, leaving 6 bases not matched to a gene. CDR3 sequence reads: CASRKTGDGNQPQHF. DNA for the CDR3: TGTGCCAGCAGAAAGACAGGGGACGGCAATCAGCCCCAGCATTTT.